Presented here are 16 T cell receptor beta chains from one specimen sequenced in a study of blood T cell repertoires in COVID-19. Method: immunoSEQ multiplex PCR; TCRdb's copy keeps in-frame clones and lacks some. The sample contains 71,000 or so clones, roughly 80% of which appear only once. The sample taken for sequencing was peripheral blood. These receptors were obtained from a man between 65 and 80 years old with acute or convalescent COVID-19.

The gene calls are TRBV6-5 and TRBJ1-4, with 9 bases lining up with TRBD1. In germline, CDR1 is MNHEY, CDR2 SVGAGI. The CDR3 loop spans 15 amino acids. With V trimmed by 2 bases and J by 6 bases, 4 bases remained unmatched. CDR3 nucleotide sequence: TGTGCCAGCAGTTACACCGGGACAGGGTATGAAAAACTGTTTTTT. Translation: CASSYTGTGYEKLFF.

The CDR3 sequence: CASMQAGGRYEQYF. The CDR3 DNA sequence: TGTGCCAGCATGCAAGCGGGAGGCAGGTACGAGCAGTACTTC. The chain couples TRBV28 to TRBJ2-7; 9 bases agree with TRBD2. The CDR3 length is 14 residues. The junction had 8 bases not matched to a gene; V was cut back by 7 bases and J by 4 bases. CDR1 and CDR2 from the germline V gene are MDHEN and SYDVKM.

The V call is TRBV5-1, the J call TRBJ2-2, with 13 bases that match TRBD2. Germline CDR1 is SGHRS and CDR2 is YFSETQ. The CDR3 runs to 15 residues. V lost 4 bases, J lost 5 bases, and 2 bases stayed unmatched. The CDR3, as DNA: TGCGCCAGCAGCCCGACTAGCGGGAGGACCGGGGAGCTGTTTTTT. It codes for CASSPTSGRTGELFF.

This chain links TRBV5-1 with TRBJ1-4; possible D gene TRBD1, 5 bases. The V gene lost 5 bases and the J gene lost 8 bases, with 19 bases spanning the gap. In germline, CDR1 is SGHRS, CDR2 YFSETQ. There are 15 residues in the CDR3. The CDR3: CASRKVGGREEKLFF. CDR3 coding DNA: TGCGCCAGCAGAAAGGTCGGGGGTCGGGAAGAAAAACTGTTTTTT.

The chain uses TRBV7-2 and TRBJ2-1, with TRBD2 matching 7 bases. The CDR3 totals 14 residues. Trimming removed 0 bases from V and 8 bases from J; junction bases left unmatched: 4. Germline CDR1 reads SGHTA; CDR2 reads FQGNSA. This CDR3 is CASSLAGGLDEQFF. The CDR3, as DNA: TGTGCCAGCAGCTTAGCGGGAGGGCTCGATGAGCAGTTCTTC.

The genes are TRBV7-8 and TRBJ2-7, with D perhaps TRBD2 (5 bases). The CDR3 extends over 14 amino acids. Germline V gene lookup returns CDR1 SGHVS and CDR2 FQNEAQ. V lost 3 bases to trimming and J lost 3 bases, with 12 bases between them. In DNA form, the CDR3 reads TGTGCCAGCAGCTTGAGGGCCAAGGGCTACGAGCAGTACTTC. Its translation is CASSLRAKGYEQYF.

The gene calls are TRBV11-2 and TRBJ1-3; D call uncertain. Germline values: CDR1 SGHAT, CDR2 FQNNGV. CDR3 size: 14 residues. The germline V and J ends were trimmed by 9 bases and 0 bases, with 12 bases remaining between them. The CDR3 region is CASSSSLSGNTIYF. CDR3 bases: TGTGCCAGTTCTTCTAGCCTCTCTGGAAACACCATATATTTT.

This clone was observed a handful of times. V gene TRBV5-6 combines with J gene TRBJ1-1; the D is unclear. Germline CDR1 is SGHDT and CDR2 is YYEEEE. V dropped 4 bases and J dropped 0 bases, with 7 bases sitting between them. This CDR3 is 13 amino acids long. The CDR3: CASSQYLNTEAFF. The CDR3 bases are TGTGCCAGCAGCCAATACTTGAACACTGAAGCTTTCTTT.

The chain joins TRBV7-9 to TRBJ2-7, with D unresolved. Germline V gene data show CDR1 as SEHNR and CDR2 as FQNEAQ (reference sequence). The ends were cut back, 8 bases at V and 5 bases at J, with 19 bases in the middle. This CDR3 contains 14 residues. In nucleotides, the CDR3 is TGTGCCAGCTCCGCCCTGGGCTCGACCAACGAGCAGTACTTC. Residues: CASSALGSTNEQYF.

This clone was observed a handful of times. The CDR3 DNA reads TGTGCCAGCAGCGTCCGACAGAGGGAGACCCAGTACTTC. Its protein is CASSVRQRETQYF. The chain couples TRBV9 to TRBJ2-5, with D possibly being TRBD1 (5 bases). Germline-derived CDR1 and CDR2 are SGDLS and YYNGEE. The CDR3 extends over 13 amino acids. V lost 2 bases and J lost 5, with 10 bases in between.

V is TRBV3-1 (or the pseudogene TRBV3-2) and J is TRBJ2-7; 9 nucleotides agree with TRBD2. The CDR3 is 18 amino acids. Trimming removed 1 base from V and 3 bases from J; junction bases left unmatched: 13. The germline V gene has CDR1 LGHDT and CDR2 YNNKEL (reference sequence). CDR3 bases: TGTGCCAGCAGCCAAGGGTCTAGAGCGGGAGGCCTACTCTACGAGCAGTACTTC. Translated: CASSQGSRAGGLLYEQYF.

The chain uses TRBV7-2 and TRBJ1-1; D unresolved. V dropped 5 bases and J dropped 1 base, with 11 bases sitting between them. Per germline, CDR1 SGHTA and CDR2 FQGNSA. CDR3 size: 14 residues. The CDR3 DNA follows: TGTGCCAGCAGCCTCCAACATTCGAACACTGAAGCTTTCTTT. This sequence encodes CASSLQHSNTEAFF.

This clone was detected only once. The chain joins TRBV28 to TRBJ1-5; weak D call: TRBD1 (5 bases). The CDR3 runs to 13 residues. The V gene's germline CDR1 is MDHEN and CDR2 SYDVKM. The ends were cut back, 6 bases at V and 3 bases at J, with 9 bases in the middle. The CDR3 here is CASRGGVNQPQHF. As DNA, the CDR3 is TGTGCCAGCAGGGGAGGGGTCAATCAGCCCCAGCATTTT.

The chain couples TRBV11-2 to TRBJ2-5, with D maybe TRBD1 (7 bases). V shed 5 bases and J shed 4 bases, with 17 bases lying between them. This CDR3 region has 15 residues. Per the germline V gene, CDR1 is SGHAT and CDR2 is FQNNGV. DNA for the CDR3: TGTGCCAGCAGCCAGGGGGGCAGGGGAGGAGAGACCCAGTACTTC. Translation gives CASSQGGRGGETQYF.

The V call is TRBV9, the J call TRBJ1-3; D call uncertain. V lost 4 bases, J lost 6 bases, and 8 bases lay in between. The germline CDR1 and CDR2 sequences are SGDLS and YYNGEE. The CDR3 contains 12 residues. The CDR3 region has the DNA TGTGCCAGCAGCCCTGAGGAAAACACCATATATTTT. Encoded protein: CASSPEENTIYF.

The chain employs TRBV5-1 and TRBJ2-1, with 15 bases fitting TRBD2. The V and J ends lost 3 bases and 10 bases, in that order; junction bases with no gene match: 8. The CDR3 extends over 16 amino acids. Germline-derived CDR1 and CDR2 are SGHRS and YFSETQ. The CDR3 is CASSSRTSGRAKEQFF. CDR3 coding DNA: TGCGCCAGCAGCTCCCGGACTAGCGGGAGGGCCAAGGAGCAGTTCTTC.